A selection of T cell receptor beta chains follows, all from one sample in a study of T-cell reconstitution after alpha-beta-depleted transplantation in children. One entry per CDR3 protein, called by TCRdb with MiXCR from the PCR reads. Of about 220,000 distinct CDR3 sequences detected, more than 15% appear once; the ten largest clones hold 35% to 50%. The source was PBMCs, mostly from graft donor cells, collected 360 days after TCRalphabeta/CD19-depleted stem cell transplant. The receptors were gathered from a male patient between 2 and 15 years old who had a stem cell transplant for acute lymphoblastic leukemia, so the T cells may come from the graft donor. Both conserved end residues are part of each CDR3. The D gene is left open where the match is weak. A row's size may be missing; if present it is once, few, many or a size class.

size,V,J,D,CDR3,DNA
many,TRBV5-5,TRBJ1-2,NA,CASSLSAETYGYTF,TGTGCCAGCAGCTTGTCCGCAGAGACCTATGGCTACACCTTC
NA,TRBV29-1,TRBJ2-2,TRBD2,CSLTSGGVGELFF,TGCAGCCTCACTAGCGGGGGGGTCGGGGAGCTGTTTTTT
NA,TRBV5-1,TRBJ1-1,TRBD1,CASSLEGTEMNTEAFF,TGCGCCAGCAGCTTGGAGGGGACAGAGATGAACACTGAAGCTTTCTTT
few,TRBV7-2,TRBJ2-2,NA,CASSPIAGELFF,TGTGCCAGCAGCCCAATTGCCGGGGAGCTGTTTTTT
many,TRBV6-1,TRBJ1-5,NA,CASSQGIGNQPQHF,TGTGCCAGCAGTCAGGGGATCGGCAATCAGCCCCAGCATTTT
NA,TRBV7-2,TRBJ1-1,NA,CASSNRRNTEAFF,TGTGCCAGCAGCAACAGGAGGAACACTGAAGCTTTCTTT
NA,TRBV5-1,TRBJ2-2,NA,CASSLEGGVGGGELFF,TGCGCCAGCAGCTTGGAAGGTGGGGTCGGCGGCGGGGAGCTGTTTTTT
few,TRBV7-8,TRBJ1-5,NA,CASSLGGPGERPQHF,TGTGCCAGCAGCTTAGGGGGGCCAGGCGAACGGCCCCAGCATTTT
NA,TRBV7-2,TRBJ1-2,NA,CASSLDREGGYTF,TGTGCCAGCAGCTTAGACAGGGAGGGTGGCTACACCTTC
NA,TRBV5-1,TRBJ2-2,TRBD2,CASSLSKAGSSGELFF,TGCGCCAGCAGCTTGTCTAAAGCGGGGTCCTCCGGGGAGCTGTTTTTT
few,TRBV20-1,TRBJ1-1,NA,CSAIGLRSTEAFF,TGCAGTGCTATCGGCCTAAGGAGCACTGAAGCTTTCTTT
few,TRBV5-4,TRBJ1-6,TRBD1,CASSLVRVSGQGAPSYNSPLHF,TGTGCCAGCAGCTTGGTTCGGGTTTCGGGGCAGGGGGCCCCCTCCTATAATTCACCCCTCCACTTT
few,TRBV6-1,TRBJ2-3,NA,CASRGGVGADTQYF,TGTGCCAGCAGAGGAGGTGTGGGGGCAGATACGCAGTATTTT